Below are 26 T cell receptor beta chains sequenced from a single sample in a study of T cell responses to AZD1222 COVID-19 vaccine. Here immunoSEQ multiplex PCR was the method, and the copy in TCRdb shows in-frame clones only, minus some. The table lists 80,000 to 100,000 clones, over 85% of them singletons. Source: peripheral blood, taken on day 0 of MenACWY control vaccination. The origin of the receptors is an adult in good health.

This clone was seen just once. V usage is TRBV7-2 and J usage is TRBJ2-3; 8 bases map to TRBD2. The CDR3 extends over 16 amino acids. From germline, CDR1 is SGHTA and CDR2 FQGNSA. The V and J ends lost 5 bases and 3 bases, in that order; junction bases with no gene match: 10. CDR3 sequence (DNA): TGTGCCAGCAGCGCCTCAGGACTAGCTCCGACAGATACGCAGTATTTT. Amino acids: CASSASGLAPTDTQYF. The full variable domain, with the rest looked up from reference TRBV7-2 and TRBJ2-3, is GAGVSQSPSNKVTEKGKDVELRCDPISGHTALYWYRQSLGQGLEFLIYFQGNSAPDKSGLPSDRFSAERTGGSVSTLTIQRTQQEDSAVYLCASSASGLAPTDTQYFGPGTRLTVL.

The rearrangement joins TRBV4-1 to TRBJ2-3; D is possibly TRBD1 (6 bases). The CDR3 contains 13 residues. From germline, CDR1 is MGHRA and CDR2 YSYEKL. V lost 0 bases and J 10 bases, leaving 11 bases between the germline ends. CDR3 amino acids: CASSQETGVAQYF. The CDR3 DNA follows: TGCGCCAGCAGCCAAGAGACAGGTGTGGCGCAGTATTTT.

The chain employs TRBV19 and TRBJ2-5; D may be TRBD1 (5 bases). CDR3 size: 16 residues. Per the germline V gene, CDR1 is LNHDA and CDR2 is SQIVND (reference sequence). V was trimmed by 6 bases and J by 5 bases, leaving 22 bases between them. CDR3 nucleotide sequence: TGTGCCAGTAGAAATAGGGGTAACAGCCGACCGGAGACCCAGTACTTC. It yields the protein CASRNRGNSRPETQYF.

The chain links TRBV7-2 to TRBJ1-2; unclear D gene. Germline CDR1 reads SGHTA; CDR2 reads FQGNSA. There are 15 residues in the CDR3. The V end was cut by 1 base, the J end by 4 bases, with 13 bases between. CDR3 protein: CASSLGTRTIYGYTF. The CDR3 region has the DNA TGTGCCAGCAGCTTAGGAACGCGAACAATCTATGGCTACACCTTC.

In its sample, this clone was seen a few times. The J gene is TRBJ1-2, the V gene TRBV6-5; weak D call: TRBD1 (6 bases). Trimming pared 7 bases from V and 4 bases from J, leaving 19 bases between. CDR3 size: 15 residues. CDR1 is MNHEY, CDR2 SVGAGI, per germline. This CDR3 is CASNFPAGHGYGYTF. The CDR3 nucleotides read TGTGCCAGCAATTTTCCCGCGGGACATGGCTATGGCTACACCTTC.

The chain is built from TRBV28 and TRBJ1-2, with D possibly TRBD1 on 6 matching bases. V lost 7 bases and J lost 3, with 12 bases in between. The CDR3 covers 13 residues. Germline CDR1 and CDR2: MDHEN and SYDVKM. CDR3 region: CASTLQGYYGYTF. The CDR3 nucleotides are TGTGCCAGCACCCTACAGGGATACTATGGCTACACCTTC.

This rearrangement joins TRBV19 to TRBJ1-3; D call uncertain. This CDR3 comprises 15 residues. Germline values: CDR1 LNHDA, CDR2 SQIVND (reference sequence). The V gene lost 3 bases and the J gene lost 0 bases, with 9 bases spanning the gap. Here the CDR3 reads CASSISPNSGNTIYF. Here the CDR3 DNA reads TGTGCCAGTAGTATTTCCCCCAACTCTGGAAACACCATATATTTT.

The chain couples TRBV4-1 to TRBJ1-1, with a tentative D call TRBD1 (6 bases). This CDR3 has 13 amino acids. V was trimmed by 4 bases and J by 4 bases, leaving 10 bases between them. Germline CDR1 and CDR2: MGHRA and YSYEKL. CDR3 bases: TGCGCCAGCAGCCCTAAAGGGGGCACTGAAGCTTTCTTT. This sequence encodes CASSPKGGTEAFF.

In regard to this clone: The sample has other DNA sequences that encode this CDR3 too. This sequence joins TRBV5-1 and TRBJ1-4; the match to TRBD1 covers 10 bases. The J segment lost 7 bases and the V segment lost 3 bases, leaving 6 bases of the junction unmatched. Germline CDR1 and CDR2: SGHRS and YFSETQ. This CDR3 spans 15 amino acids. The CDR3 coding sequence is TGCGCCAGCAGCTCCCGGACAGGGGGGGGTGAAAAACTGTTTTTT. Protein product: CASSSRTGGGEKLFF.

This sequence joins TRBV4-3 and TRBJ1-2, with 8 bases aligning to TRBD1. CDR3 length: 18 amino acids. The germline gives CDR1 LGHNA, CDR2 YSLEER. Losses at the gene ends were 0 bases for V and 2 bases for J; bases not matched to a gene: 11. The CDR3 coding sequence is TGCGCCAGCAGCCAAGAGATACCGAGGACAGGGCTGAACTATGGCTACACCTTC. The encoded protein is CASSQEIPRTGLNYGYTF.

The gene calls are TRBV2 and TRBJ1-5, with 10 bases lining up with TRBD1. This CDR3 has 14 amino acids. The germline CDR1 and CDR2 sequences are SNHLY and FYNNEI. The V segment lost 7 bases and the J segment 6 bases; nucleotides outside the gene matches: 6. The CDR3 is CASTLTGGVQPQHF. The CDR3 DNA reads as TGTGCCAGCACCCTGACAGGGGGCGTTCAGCCCCAGCATTTT.

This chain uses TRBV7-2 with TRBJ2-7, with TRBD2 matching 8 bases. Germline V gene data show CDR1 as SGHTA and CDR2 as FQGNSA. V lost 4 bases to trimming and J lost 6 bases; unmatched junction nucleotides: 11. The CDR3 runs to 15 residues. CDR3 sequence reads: CASSSYAGGKGEQYF. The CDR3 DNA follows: TGTGCCAGCAGCTCCTACGCGGGGGGAAAGGGCGAGCAGTACTTC.

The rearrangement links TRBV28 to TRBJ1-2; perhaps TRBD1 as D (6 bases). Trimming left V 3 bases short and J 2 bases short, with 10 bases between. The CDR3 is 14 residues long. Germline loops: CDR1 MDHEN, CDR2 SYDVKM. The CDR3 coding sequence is TGTGCCAGCAGTTTCGGGGGCTTAAACTATGGCTACACCTTC. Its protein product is CASSFGGLNYGYTF.

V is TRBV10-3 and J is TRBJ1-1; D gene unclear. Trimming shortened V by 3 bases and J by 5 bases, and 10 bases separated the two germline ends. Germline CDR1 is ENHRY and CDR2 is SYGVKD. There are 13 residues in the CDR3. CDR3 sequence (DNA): TGTGCCATCAGTGAAGGGTTGGGGACTGAAGCTTTCTTT. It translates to CAISEGLGTEAFF.

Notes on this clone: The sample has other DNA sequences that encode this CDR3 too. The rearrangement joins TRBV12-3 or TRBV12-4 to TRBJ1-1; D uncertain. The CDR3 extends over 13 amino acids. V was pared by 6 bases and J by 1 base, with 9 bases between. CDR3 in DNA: TGTGCCAGCAGCCTCCGGGAGAACACTGAAGCTTTCTTT. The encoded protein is CASSLRENTEAFF.

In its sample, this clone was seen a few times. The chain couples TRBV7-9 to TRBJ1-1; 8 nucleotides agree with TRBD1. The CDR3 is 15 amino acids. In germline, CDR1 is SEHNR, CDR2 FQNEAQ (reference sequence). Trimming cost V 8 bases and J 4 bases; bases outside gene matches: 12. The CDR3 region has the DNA TGTGCCAGCGCCCACCCAGGGGGCCTGGGCACTGAAGCTTTCTTT. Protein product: CASAHPGGLGTEAFF.

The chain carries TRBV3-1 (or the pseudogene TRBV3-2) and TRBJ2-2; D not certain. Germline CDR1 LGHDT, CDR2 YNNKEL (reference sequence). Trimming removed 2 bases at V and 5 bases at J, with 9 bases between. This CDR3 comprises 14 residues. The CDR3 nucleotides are TGTGCCAGCAGCCAACGCGACAAGACCGGGGAGCTGTTTTTT. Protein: CASSQRDKTGELFF.

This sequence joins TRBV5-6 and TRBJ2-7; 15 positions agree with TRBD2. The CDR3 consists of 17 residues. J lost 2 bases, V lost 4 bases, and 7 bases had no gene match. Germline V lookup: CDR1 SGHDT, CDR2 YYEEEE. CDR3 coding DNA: TGTGCCAGCAGCGGCGGACTAGCGGGGGGGCCGGCCTACGAGCAGTACTTC. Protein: CASSGGLAGGPAYEQYF.

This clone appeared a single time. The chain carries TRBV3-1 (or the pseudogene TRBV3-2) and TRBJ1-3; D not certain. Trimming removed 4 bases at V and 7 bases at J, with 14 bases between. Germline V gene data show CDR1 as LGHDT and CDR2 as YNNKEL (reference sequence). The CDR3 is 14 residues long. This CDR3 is CASSPPSPWNTIYF. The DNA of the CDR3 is TGTGCCAGCAGCCCCCCCAGTCCCTGGAACACCATATATTTT.

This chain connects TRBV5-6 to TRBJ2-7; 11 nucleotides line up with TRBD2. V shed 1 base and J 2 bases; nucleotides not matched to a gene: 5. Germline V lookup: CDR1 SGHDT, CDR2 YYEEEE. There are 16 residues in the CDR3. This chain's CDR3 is CASSLLVAGGTYEQYF. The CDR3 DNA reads TGTGCCAGCAGCTTGTTGGTAGCGGGGGGGACCTACGAGCAGTACTTC.

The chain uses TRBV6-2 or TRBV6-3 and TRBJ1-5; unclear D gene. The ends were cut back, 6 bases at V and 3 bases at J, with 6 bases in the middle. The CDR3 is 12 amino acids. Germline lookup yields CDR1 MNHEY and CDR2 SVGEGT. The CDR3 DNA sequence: TGTGCCAGCAGCATATACAATCAGCCCCAGCATTTT. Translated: CASSIYNQPQHF.

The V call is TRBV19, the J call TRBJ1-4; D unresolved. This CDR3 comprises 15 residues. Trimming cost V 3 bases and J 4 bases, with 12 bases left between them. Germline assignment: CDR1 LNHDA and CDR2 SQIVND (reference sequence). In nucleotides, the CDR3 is TGTGCCAGTAGTATCGGCGCAGGCCTTAATGAAAAACTGTTTTTT. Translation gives CASSIGAGLNEKLFF.

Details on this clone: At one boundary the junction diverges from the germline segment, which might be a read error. As DNA, the CDR3 is TGTGCCAGCAGTGGACCGGGAGAAGTGGATTTT. Translating gives CASSGPGEVDF. The gene calls are TRBV2 and TRBJ1-5; D is ambiguous. The germline CDR1 and CDR2 sequences are SNHLY and FYNNEI. The CDR3 runs 11 residues.

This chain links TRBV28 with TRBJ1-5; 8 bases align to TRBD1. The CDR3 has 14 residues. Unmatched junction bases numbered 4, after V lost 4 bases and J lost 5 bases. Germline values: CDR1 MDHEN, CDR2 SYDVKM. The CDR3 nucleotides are TGTGCCAGCAGTTCAACAGGGGGTCATCAGCCCCAGCATTTT. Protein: CASSSTGGHQPQHF.

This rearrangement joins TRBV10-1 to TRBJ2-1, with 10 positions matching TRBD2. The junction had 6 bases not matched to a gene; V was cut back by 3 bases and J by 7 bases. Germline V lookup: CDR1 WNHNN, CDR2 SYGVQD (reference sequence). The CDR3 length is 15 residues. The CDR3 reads CASSDLLAGENEQFF. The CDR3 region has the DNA TGCGCCAGCAGTGATCTTCTAGCGGGGGAGAATGAGCAGTTCTTC.

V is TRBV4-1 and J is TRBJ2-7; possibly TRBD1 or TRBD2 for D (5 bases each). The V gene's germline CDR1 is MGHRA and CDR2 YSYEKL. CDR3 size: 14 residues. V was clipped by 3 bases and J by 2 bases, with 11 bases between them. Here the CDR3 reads CASSQGDGPYEQYF. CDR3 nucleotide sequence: TGCGCCAGCAGCCAGGGGGACGGCCCCTACGAGCAGTACTTC.